Below, one T cell receptor beta chain is given with its context. The antigen it binds to is not known. No per-base quality is available; no much larger clone lies one base away. The data were taken from a study of cytomegalovirus exposure and HLA in healthy donors (dated 2017 in TCRdb). At the level of the whole study: An earlier analysis of 587 of the donors reported about 280 Gb of sequence data and 90 million to 120 million unique TCR beta sequences obtained from around 180 million T cells. About 310 gigabases of sequencing data and roughly 90 million unique TCR sequences were included in an early release covering roughly 600 HLA-typed donors. The genetic ancestry cluster associated with self-reported Caucasian donors included roughly four fifths of the 398 genotyped donors. The study was designed to test whether signatures of past pathogen exposure could be identified by cataloging public T cell receptors. The T cell repertoires of several hundred subjects were profiled by immunosequencing and related to cytomegalovirus serostatus. In addition to the first cohort of 666 subjects, a separate validation cohort of over 90 different subjects was used. To predict cytomegalovirus infection status, the study combined high-throughput TCR immunosequencing, statistical association of individual TCRs with disease status, and machine learning. In a later analysis, previously published TCR beta repertoires from hundreds of donors were re-analyzed and high-resolution HLA genotyping was added so that TCR occurrence patterns could be studied. The later analysis used no new phenotypic data to find candidate immune exposures, relying instead on TCR beta sequences and their occurrence across donors. An earlier analysis of 500 to 750 of the donors applied high-throughput TCR beta sequencing to assess whether each TCR beta V gene segment acted as functional or pseudogenic. Alongside the repertoire data, information on donor age, sex, ethnicity and CMV serostatus was compiled. In a later genetic analysis, genome-wide SNP genotypes for 398 of the 666 donors were used, and that subset was treated as a discovery cohort. All discovery cohort repertoires had been generated using a single sequencing platform. HLA typing included class I and class II loci at four-digit resolution. The number of typed donors differed by locus: about 629-640 for A, B, C, DRB1 and DQB1; 522 for DQA1; fewer than 610 for DPA1; and some 430 for DPB1. Because of strong linkage in the cohort, four to six DR-DQ haplotypes were treated as single units for association and clustering. Among about 360 genotyped donors of the cohort, an average of approximately 240,000 unique TCR beta nucleotide sequences were sequenced per donor, roughly 18% of them non-productive.

V is pared back by 4 bases and J by 5 bases, with 15 bases lying between the germline termini. The CDR3 sequence holds 15 residues, the cysteine and phenylalanine included. Only the CDR3 DNA is retained, 45 bases long and in frame from the first base. CDR1 and CDR2, per the germline V gene, are SGHTS and YDEGEE. In total, 630 or so healthy bone marrow donors made up the cohort. All cohort members were sampled while nominally healthy, although unrecorded immune exposures were likely present. The donor was CMV seropositive and belonged to the group of 250 to 300 seropositive cohort members. Each donor provided a peripheral blood sample, and peripheral blood mononuclear cells were used for TCR beta sequencing. The Qiagen DNeasy Blood Extraction Kit was used to extract genomic DNA from the blood cell samples. Library preparation was by the immunoSEQ multiplex PCR assay. For the multiplex PCR, a mixture combining 60 forward primers for TCR Vbeta segments and 13 reverse primers for TCR Jbeta segments was used. The CDR3 region of rearranged TCR beta genes was amplified from genomic DNA with a multiplex PCR assay. The Illumina HiSeq System was used to sequence the amplified TCR beta libraries as 87-base-pair reads. Concerning the study's data processing: Across the 600 to 700 repertoires, a later analysis counted 80 million or so unique TCR beta chains, roughly 11 million of which were shared by at least two donors. Raw reads were error-corrected and collapsed into unique sequences by a nearest-neighbor algorithm in which closely related sequences were merged to remove PCR and sequencing errors. CDR3 sequences were aligned to IMGT reference sequences to assign V, D and J gene segments. For a sequence to be retained, at least a six-nucleotide match to both a V gene segment and a J gene segment was required. A rearrangement was called productive if the CDR3 had no stop codons and remained in frame with V and J, and every other rearrangement was called non-productive. CDR3 was defined by IMGT convention, running from the second conserved V-encoded cysteine to the conserved J-encoded phenylalanine. Sequences without an unambiguous match to a single V gene segment were excluded from the earlier analysis of 500 to 700 of the donors. An earlier analysis of 587 of the donors called V segments functional above 56.7% productive rearrangements and segregating when the between-donor standard deviation exceeded 5%. A statistical classification framework was developed to diagnose cytomegalovirus status using the catalog of TCR beta chain sequences. In a later analysis, TCR nucleotide sequences were compared against IMGT/GENE-DB human TR gene sequences so that V and J genes could be assigned. Using the TCRdist pipeline, a later analysis assigned CDR3 sequences along with most-parsimonious VDJ recombination scenarios. A later analysis defined each TCR beta chain by its CDR3 amino acid sequence plus V-gene family, and excluded reads lacking a unique V-gene family. As a way to deal with suspected cross-contamination and a sequencing artifact, a later analysis dropped hundreds of nucleotide sequences that were highly shared and had low generation probability. A later analysis calculated a clonal expansion index for each public chain from normalized within-repertoire ranks of inferred template counts. A later analysis computed generation probabilities with a VDJ recombination model fitted to out-of-frame rearrangements, and checked the results against IGoR. In a later analysis, TCR-TCR, TCR-HLA and TCR-CMV co-occurrence was scored with hypergeometric tests, and a repertoire-size bias correction was applied to TCR pairs. To estimate false discovery rates, a later analysis permuted the HLA or CMV assignments 20 times. In a later analysis, co-occurring TCRs were grouped with DBSCAN, and TCRdist sequence similarity was added when clustering was performed within HLA-allele-positive subsets. Repertoires with fewer than 30,000 or more than 120,000 public chains were left out of co-occurrence clustering, as were four to six repertoires with anomalous nucleotide sharing. TCRdb's version of the immuneACCESS table is confined to in-frame rearrangements and falls short of the full clone set. An unresolved V gene accounts for under half of the shortfall where checked; the remainder is of unknown origin. The DNA was the basis for D and trimming; V, J and clone size are from that table. Across this sample there are over 75,000 clones, with about 80% seen only once. The leading ten clones occupy around 3% of the sample.

Study-level results and caveats: A total of roughly 160 TCR beta chains were listed by the study as associated with cytomegalovirus. V-gene and J-gene trimming of TCR beta chains was associated with a missense DCLRE1C variant in a later genetic analysis, and the association was replicated in an independent cohort. In a later analysis, several top co-occurrence clusters were reported to appear linked to parvovirus B19, influenza, CMV and Epstein-Barr virus. A later analysis found that TCR association rates varied across HLA loci, with DRB1 alleles showing the most associated TCRs and HLA-C alleles the fewest. A later analysis found that HLA-associated TCR beta chains were more clonally expanded and had lower generation probabilities than equally common non-associated chains. In an earlier analysis of around 600 of the donors, most TCR beta V segments appeared in productive rearrangements about 87% or about 30% of the time, broadly matching IMGT annotations. Linkage disequilibrium might explain the correlated functional status among segregating V segments, but an unknown experimental factor could not be excluded. The presence/absence analyses assumed that sequencing depth was roughly uniform across donors, and that assumption may not be true. A further reported finding was that TCR beta sequences accurately predicted the HLA-A and HLA-B alleles for most subjects in the first cohort. According to a later genetic analysis, donors in an Asian-associated ancestry cluster had fewer N-insertions in productive TCRs than the roughly 660-donor mean. Three of the identified cytomegalovirus-associated TCR beta chains were confirmed in vitro to be specific for cytomegalovirus antigens. The earlier analysis of about 600 of the donors excluded approximately 15 rarely observed V segments, including chromosome 9 orphons, because counts were too low. The 87-base-pair reads could not distinguish some IMGT-functional V segments, including TRBV6-2 and TRBV6-3, so those segments were excluded. A group of highly shared sequence variants was considered likely to be a technical artifact of the sequencing pipeline. Most CMV-associated TCR beta chains appeared to be HLA-restricted in a later analysis, and the HLA associations seemed to be driven largely by CMV exposure. The authors suggested that the approach could potentially be generalized to other disease states and immunological phenotypes. The only immune exposure information available for the cohort was CMV serostatus. Only TCR beta chains were sequenced in this cohort, and the absence of alpha or paired-chain data limited detectable features. In both the original and validation cohorts, the classifier was reported to diagnose cytomegalovirus status with high specificity and sensitivity. When HLA alleles, especially DR and DQ, strongly co-occurred, TCR associations were difficult to assign to individual alleles. A later analysis associated some 17,000 TCR beta sequences with specific HLA alleles at a false discovery rate of 0.05. Most TCR sequences were seen in very few donors, while some public TCRs were found in many individuals. Because HLA typing was missing for some donors at each locus, association tests included only the typed subset.

The receptor chain draws on TRBV5-8 and TRBJ2-2; the D gene is not confidently resolved. The receptor's source is a male donor in good health and CMV-seropositive. The sample consisted of PBMCs. Here is the DNA: TGTGCCAGCAGCCCGGCGTACGGGTGGACCGGGGAGCTGTTTTTT. The translation is CASSPAYGWTGELFF.